This TCR beta chain originates from a study of response to subunit inactivated influenza vaccine. Study-level findings and limits: After each seasonal influenza vaccination, few new T cells are recruited, the authors suggested.

TCRdb analysed the RT-PCR reads with MiXCR anew, one entry per CDR3 protein. The data show under 850,000 distinct CDR3 sequences, under 20% seen once. Turning to this clonotype: Its antigen is unknown.

The length of the CDR3 is 15 residues. The germline CDR1 and CDR2 sequences are SGHRS and YFSETQ. Trimming pared 4 bases from V and 0 bases from J, leaving 13 bases between. This material consisted of PBMCs from blood, taken roughly 5 days after vaccination. V gene TRBV5-1 combines with J gene TRBJ1-2; a possible D gene is TRBD1 (5 bases). The sequence was collected from a man aged 45-65 years who received an inactivated influenza vaccine. CDR3 nucleotides: TGCGCCAGCAGCCAAACAGGAGAAGCTAACTATGGCTACACCTTC. It yields the protein CASSQTGEANYGYTF.